One TCR beta chain is described in this entry. This sample was taken from a study of OX40 agonist ivuxolimab in advanced cancers. Study-level background: The drug used for patients, ivuxolimab, was an agonistic anti-OX40 (CD134) antibody. Ivuxolimab, which patients received intravenously every 2 weeks, was dosed at 0.01 to 10 mg/kg.

TCRdb's copy holds only in-frame clones and misses some; the assay was immunoSEQ multiplex PCR. The sample has around 79,000 clones; roughly 86% are singletons. Sample: CD4+ or CD8+ T cells sorted from blood, taken in a trial of the OX40 agonist ivuxolimab. This TCR was sampled from an adult with an advanced solid tumor such as melanoma, head and neck, liver or kidney cancer.

The chain's CDR3 is CASSSFRDYNEQFF. CDR3 nucleotides: TGTGCCAGCAGCTCATTTCGGGACTACAATGAGCAGTTCTTC. V usage is TRBV7-6 and J usage is TRBJ2-1; tentatively, D is TRBD2 (5 bases). Germline CDR1 reads SGHVS; CDR2 reads FNYEAQ. With 4 bases removed from V and 3 bases from J, the gap between germline ends came to 10 bases. CDR3 length: 14 amino acids.